Following are 23 T cell receptor beta chains from one sample sequenced in a study of T cell responses to AZD1222 COVID-19 vaccine. Assay used: immunoSEQ multiplex PCR; TCRdb lists only in-frame clones, some missing. The sample lists about 140,000 clones, 84% seen once, with over 4% in the top ten. The source was peripheral blood, collected on day 0 of AZD1222 vaccination. The receptors stem from an adult in good health.

This chain connects TRBV11-1 to TRBJ1-1; the D is unclear. Trimming stripped 1 base from V and 6 bases from J, with 18 bases between. Germline CDR1 and CDR2: SGHAT and FQDESV (reference sequence). This CDR3 has 16 amino acids. The CDR3 here is CASSLEYTRTGSEAFF. For the CDR3, the DNA is TGTGCCAGCAGCTTAGAGTACACGCGAACGGGGTCTGAAGCTTTCTTT.

The gene calls are TRBV29-1 and TRBJ1-3, with no clear D. Germline loops: CDR1 SQVTM, CDR2 ANQGSEA. V was trimmed by 1 base and J by 0 bases, leaving 7 bases between them. The CDR3 has 14 amino acids. The CDR3 bases are TGCAGCGTTGAAGTTTATGGCTCTGGAAACACCATATATTTT. It specifies CSVEVYGSGNTIYF.

CDR3 loop: CASSPTGGAYNSPLHF. The CDR3 coding sequence is TGTGCCAGCTCACCCACCGGGGGGGCCTATAATTCACCCCTCCACTTT. The genes are TRBV18 and TRBJ1-6; a weak D match, TRBD1 (5 bases). This CDR3 region has 16 residues. The germline gives CDR1 KGHSH, CDR2 LQKENI. V dropped 3 bases and J dropped 2 bases, with 11 bases sitting between them. Based on the CDR3 plus reference TRBV18 and TRBJ1-6, the full variable domain is NAGVMQNPRHLVRRRGQEARLRCSPMKGHSHVYWYRQLPEEGLKFMVYLQKENIIDESGMPKERFSAEFPKEGPSILRIQQVVRGDSAAYFCASSPTGGAYNSPLHFGNGTRLTVT.

The chain joins TRBV6-1 to TRBJ1-5; 8 bases are shared with TRBD1. Looked up from germline, CDR1 is MNHNS and CDR2 is SASEGT. J gave up 9 bases and V 1 base, and 5 bases lay outside the gene matches. CDR3 length: 14 amino acids. The DNA for the CDR3 is TGTGCCAGCAGTGAAGGGACAGGGATTGTGCCCCAGCATTTT. It is translated as CASSEGTGIVPQHF.

The V gene is TRBV10-3, the J gene TRBJ1-1; D remains unclear. Deletions cut 1 base from V and 0 bases from J, with 6 bases between. CDR3 length equals 14 residues. Germline CDR1 is ENHRY and CDR2 is SYGVKD. The CDR3 sequence is CAISEWRLNTEAFF. The CDR3 coding sequence is TGTGCCATCAGTGAGTGGCGACTGAACACTGAAGCTTTCTTT.

This clone was counted only a few times. This chain uses TRBV28 with TRBJ1-5, with D perhaps TRBD1 (5 bases). Per the germline V gene, CDR1 is MDHEN and CDR2 is SYDVKM. The V end was cut by 11 bases, the J end by 2 bases, with 22 bases between. CDR3 length: 16 amino acids. CDR3: CAASGLGTRGNQPQHF. The CDR3 region has the DNA TGTGCCGCCTCAGGACTCGGGACCCGTGGCAATCAGCCCCAGCATTTT.

This chain uses TRBV19 with TRBJ2-3; a weak D match, TRBD1 (6 bases). CDR3 length equals 16 residues. Germline V gene sequence: CDR1 LNHDA, CDR2 SQIVND (reference sequence). V gave up 5 bases and J gave up 3 bases, with 18 bases separating them. The CDR3 here is CASSGGPSSGTDTQYF. In DNA, the CDR3 is TGTGCCAGTAGTGGGGGCCCGAGTTCGGGAACAGATACGCAGTATTTT.

V gene TRBV5-6 combines with J gene TRBJ1-1; a weak D match, TRBD1 (5 bases). Trimming pared 4 bases from V and 5 bases from J, leaving 12 bases between. The CDR3 has 13 amino acids. Germline values: CDR1 SGHDT, CDR2 YYEEEE. DNA of the CDR3: TGTGCCAGCAGCCCAGGGTGGGAGACTGAAGCTTTCTTT. Translated: CASSPGWETEAFF.

The chain has TRBV5-1 and TRBJ1-1; 8 nucleotides line up with TRBD1. This CDR3 spans 13 amino acids. The germline gives CDR1 SGHRS, CDR2 YFSETQ. V gave up 2 bases and J gave up 6 bases; unmatched junction bases: 3. CDR3 DNA: TGCGCCAGCAGCTTAGGACAGGGCGCTGAAGCTTTCTTT. It specifies CASSLGQGAEAFF.

The CDR3 spells CASSQEVSEGTFAGNTIYF. In DNA, the CDR3 is TGCGCCAGCAGCCAAGAGGTCAGTGAGGGGACATTTGCTGGAAACACCATATATTTT. The chain recombines TRBV4-1 with TRBJ1-3, with a possible D match to TRBD1 (6 bases). The ends were cut back, 0 bases at V and 2 bases at J, with 20 bases in the middle. Germline V gene data show CDR1 as MGHRA and CDR2 as YSYEKL. The CDR3 consists of 19 residues.

The rearrangement joins TRBV29-1 to TRBJ2-7; no clear D. Per germline, CDR1 SQVTM and CDR2 ANQGSEA. The CDR3 length is 14 residues. Trimming stripped 4 bases from V and 0 bases from J, with 13 bases between. The CDR3 protein is CSVAGTDLSYEQYF. In nucleotides, the CDR3 is TGCAGCGTTGCTGGCACAGATCTCTCCTACGAGCAGTACTTC.

The V gene is TRBV28, the J gene TRBJ1-1; D remains unclear. The germline V and J ends were trimmed by 7 bases and 2 bases, with 5 bases remaining between them. This CDR3 region has 11 residues. Per the germline V gene, CDR1 is MDHEN and CDR2 is SYDVKM. Here the CDR3 reads CASTINTEAFF. The CDR3 coding sequence is TGTGCCAGCACCATAAACACTGAAGCTTTCTTT.

This clone was detected only once. This rearrangement joins TRBV11-1 to TRBJ1-6; possibly TRBD1 for D (6 bases). The CDR3 extends over 13 amino acids. The ends were cut back, 3 bases at V and 14 bases at J, with 14 bases in the middle. Germline V gene sequence: CDR1 SGHAT, CDR2 FQDESV (reference sequence). The CDR3 DNA is TGTGCCAGCAGCTTTGGGGGCCTGGAAGCCCTCCACTTT. Its protein is CASSFGGLEALHF.

V and J are TRBV29-1 and TRBJ1-2, with TRBD1 matching over 7 bases. The germline gives CDR1 SQVTM, CDR2 ANQGSEA. Trimming took 6 bases from V and 0 from J; bases not matched to a gene: 4. This CDR3 has 13 residues. The CDR3, as DNA: TGCAGCGTAGCAGGGGGATCTAACTATGGCTACACCTTC. As protein: CSVAGGSNYGYTF.

The rearrangement links TRBV19 to TRBJ1-2, with D hard to call. CDR3 size: 14 residues. Trimming shortened V by 3 bases and J by 0 bases, and 8 bases separated the two germline ends. Germline CDR1 and CDR2: LNHDA and SQIVND (reference sequence). CDR3 DNA sequence: TGTGCCAGTAGTATTAGGGCCACTAACTATGGCTACACCTTC. This sequence encodes CASSIRATNYGYTF.

The chain employs TRBV28 and TRBJ1-1; D remains unclear. The germline CDR1 and CDR2 sequences are MDHEN and SYDVKM. This CDR3 is 14 amino acids long. Deletions cut 2 bases from V and 4 bases from J, with 11 bases between. As DNA, the CDR3 is TGTGCCAGCAGTTTAAGTCTCAAGAGCACTGAAGCTTTCTTT. Protein sequence: CASSLSLKSTEAFF.

The gene calls are TRBV19 and TRBJ1-1; D not resolved. Germline lookup yields CDR1 LNHDA and CDR2 SQIVND (reference sequence). The CDR3 is 15 residues long. V was cut by 2 bases and J by 3 bases, with 13 bases left in between. The CDR3 is CASSIRAGLDTEAFF. Here the CDR3 DNA reads TGTGCCAGTAGTATACGGGCCGGCTTAGACACTGAAGCTTTCTTT.

Worth noting for this clone: The same CDR3 also results from other DNA sequences found in this sample. J is TRBJ1-6 and V is TRBV7-9, with D unclear. Trimming shortened V by 1 base and J by 4 bases, and 5 bases separated the two germline ends. CDR1 is SEHNR, CDR2 FQNEAQ, per germline (reference sequence). CDR3 length equals 14 residues. CDR3 DNA sequence: TGTGCCAGCAGCTTAGAACAGTATAATTCACCCCTCCACTTT. This gives the protein CASSLEQYNSPLHF.

CDR3 in DNA: TGTGCCAGCAGGGGGACCTACTATGGCTACACCTTC. Protein product: CASRGTYYGYTF. The chain uses TRBV6-6 and TRBJ1-2; possible D gene TRBD1, 5 bases. The germline V gene encodes CDR1 MNHNY and CDR2 SVGAGI (reference sequence). This CDR3 has 12 residues. Trimming shortened V by 6 bases and J by 3 bases, and 8 bases separated the two germline ends.

This sequence joins TRBV18 and TRBJ1-4; a possible D gene is TRBD1 (5 bases). CDR1 is KGHSH, CDR2 LQKENI, per germline. The CDR3 runs to 15 residues. Trimming shortened V by 1 base and J by 8 bases, and 14 bases separated the two germline ends. Written as DNA, the CDR3 is TGTGCCAGCTCACCACGGCCAGCACGGGACGAAAAACTGTTTTTT. It codes for CASSPRPARDEKLFF.

V and J are TRBV5-1 and TRBJ1-5; D is unresolved. Trimming removed 4 bases from V and 4 bases from J, with 12 bases in between. Germline V gives CDR1 SGHRS, CDR2 YFSETQ. The CDR3 is 14 amino acids. For the CDR3, the DNA is TGCGCCAGCAGCCCGGGTGTACCGAATCAGCCCCAGCATTTT. Its translation: CASSPGVPNQPQHF.

This chain links TRBV12-2 with TRBJ2-3; TRBD1, the D gene given by the table, was not confirmed from the DNA. TRBV12-2 is assigned pseudogene status. The CDR3 length is 17 residues. In DNA form, the CDR3 reads TGTGCAAGTCGCCCACGGACAGGGGCCCTTAGCACAGATACGCAGTATTTT. Its translation: CASRPRTGALSTDTQYF.

This clone showed up just a few times. V usage is TRBV30 and J usage is TRBJ1-2; D is uncertain. The CDR3 has 13 residues. The germline CDR1 and CDR2 sequences are GTSNPN and SVGIG (reference sequence). V gave up 3 bases and J gave up 4 bases, with 12 bases separating them. The CDR3 DNA follows: TGTGCCTGGAGCGAGACCCTTAGCTATGGCTACACCTTC. It translates to CAWSETLSYGYTF.